This entry lists 23 T cell receptor beta chains sequenced from one sample in a study of shared clonotypes between healthy human individuals. Here immunoSEQ multiplex PCR was the method, and the copy in TCRdb shows in-frame clones only, minus some. The sample holds millions of clones, 95% seen once. Sequenced input: naive CD4+ T cells sorted from blood. This sample's subset: CD45RA+ positively selected. These receptors originate from a man aged 18 to 30 in good health.

J is TRBJ2-5 and V is TRBV19; tentatively, D is TRBD2 (6 bases). This CDR3 comprises 14 residues. Germline values: CDR1 LNHDA, CDR2 SQIVND (reference sequence). The ends were cut back, 5 bases at V and 7 bases at J, with 17 bases in the middle. DNA of the CDR3: TGTGCCAGTAGTGCCGGGACTGCCGGCGGGACCCAGTACTTC. Encoded protein: CASSAGTAGGTQYF.

This chain joins TRBV27 and TRBJ1-1; 9 positions agree with TRBD1. CDR1 and CDR2 from the germline V gene are MNHEY and SMNVEV (reference sequence). This CDR3 is built from 15 residues. V was clipped by 0 bases and J by 4 bases; unmatched bases: 3. CDR3 sequence (DNA): TGTGCCAGCAGTTTATCAAAACAGGGGGCCACTGAAGCTTTCTTT. Protein: CASSLSKQGATEAFF.

The V call is TRBV2, the J call TRBJ1-2, with 8 bases that match TRBD1. Germline CDR1 SNHLY, CDR2 FYNNEI. V was clipped by 1 base and J by 4 bases; unmatched bases: 5. This CDR3 comprises 15 residues. This chain's CDR3 is CASSEGDRGGYGYTF. CDR3 nucleotide sequence: TGTGCCAGCAGTGAAGGTGACAGGGGAGGCTATGGCTACACCTTC. Combining the CDR3 with reference TRBV2 and TRBJ1-2 gives the whole variable domain EPEVTQTPSHQVTQMGQEVILRCVPISNHLYFYWYRQILGQKVEFLVSFYNNEISEKSEIFDDQFSVERPDGSNFTLKIRSTKLEDSAMYFCASSEGDRGGYGYTFGSGTRLTVV.

The chain has TRBV27 and TRBJ1-5; TRBD1 might be the D (6 bases). With 5 bases removed from V and 0 bases from J, the gap between germline ends came to 11 bases. The germline V gene has CDR1 MNHEY and CDR2 SMNVEV (reference sequence). The CDR3 spans 15 residues. This CDR3 reads CASSRNRVSNQPQHF. CDR3 sequence (DNA): TGTGCCAGCAGTAGAAACAGGGTTAGCAATCAGCCCCAGCATTTT.

This clone was observed a single time. The genes are TRBV5-5 and TRBJ1-5; D gene unclear. V lost 0 bases, J lost 7 bases, and 11 bases lay in between. This CDR3 spans 14 amino acids. From germline, CDR1 is SGHKS and CDR2 YYEKEE (reference sequence). The CDR3 nucleotides read TGTGCCAGCAGCTTGGCCGTGGCAGAGCAGCCCCAGCATTTT. Translating it yields CASSLAVAEQPQHF.

The CDR3 DNA is TGTGCCAGCAGCTTCGGCAGGGGGAATTCACCCCTCCACTTT. Translating gives CASSFGRGNSPLHF. This chain links TRBV7-9 with TRBJ1-6, with TRBD1 matching 7 bases. CDR1 and CDR2 from the germline V gene are SEHNR and FQNEAQ (reference sequence). The CDR3 length is 14 residues. V trimming: 3 bases; J trimming: 7 bases; junction bases outside the gene matches: 3.

J is TRBJ2-2 and V is TRBV5-1, with 7 bases aligning to TRBD1. J was trimmed by 7 bases and V by 0 bases; bases with no gene match: 3. The germline CDR1 and CDR2 sequences are SGHRS and YFSETQ. The CDR3 is 14 residues long. The CDR3 is CASSLGTGDGELFF. The CDR3 nucleotides are TGCGCCAGCAGCTTGGGGACAGGAGACGGGGAGCTGTTTTTT.

As concerns this clone: The sample contains more than one DNA sequence encoding this CDR3. This chain uses TRBV30 with TRBJ2-5; D is ambiguous. The germline CDR1 and CDR2 sequences are GTSNPN and SVGIG (reference sequence). V shed 3 bases and J shed 2 bases, with 4 bases lying between them. This CDR3 region has 11 residues. DNA of the CDR3: TGTGCCTGGAGGGGGCAAGAGACCCAGTACTTC. It encodes CAWRGQETQYF. The complete variable domain, with remaining parts taken from reference TRBV30 and TRBJ2-5, reads SQTIHQWPATLVQPVGSPLSLECTVEGTSNPNLYWYRQAAGRGLQLLFYSVGIGQISSEVPQNLSASRPQDRQFILSSKKLLLSDSGFYLCAWRGQETQYFGPGTRLLVL.

The chain couples TRBV5-1 to TRBJ1-2, with D unresolved. Trimming left V 4 bases short and J 8 bases short, with 18 bases between. CDR1 is SGHRS, CDR2 YFSETQ, per germline. The CDR3 length is 14 residues. The CDR3 DNA follows: TGCGCCAGCAGCCCAGCCGGAACAGATATGGGCTACACCTTC. Translated, it gives CASSPAGTDMGYTF.

This chain joins TRBV25-1 and TRBJ2-3; no firm D call. The germline V gene has CDR1 MGHDK and CDR2 SYGVNS. The CDR3 spans 15 residues. Trimming removed 2 bases at V and 0 bases at J, with 9 bases between. For the CDR3, the DNA is TGTGCCAGCAGTGAACTTGACGATAGCACAGATACGCAGTATTTT. This sequence encodes CASSELDDSTDTQYF. The full variable domain, in which reference TRBV25-1 and TRBJ2-3 provide the parts outside the CDR3, is EADIYQTPRYLVIGTGKKITLECSQTMGHDKMYWYQQDPGMELHLIHYSYGVNSTEKGDLSSESTVSRIRTEHFPLTLESARPSHTSQYLCASSELDDSTDTQYFGPGTRLTVL.

The chain joins TRBV7-8 to TRBJ2-1; TRBD1 matches at 8 bases. The CDR3 has 16 residues. V shed 4 bases, J shed 1 base, and the junction held 6 bases outside the gene matches. CDR1 is SGHVS and CDR2 is FQNEAQ in the germline V gene. CDR3 in DNA: TGTGCCAGCAGCTCAAAGACAGGGGTGTCCTACAATGAGCAGTTCTTC. Amino acids: CASSSKTGVSYNEQFF.

The V gene is TRBV30, the J gene TRBJ2-1; D remains ambiguous. The length of the CDR3 is 13 residues. V lost 2 bases and J 5 bases, leaving 10 bases between the germline ends. In germline, CDR1 is GTSNPN, CDR2 SVGIG (reference sequence). CDR3 coding DNA: TGTGCCTGGAGTATACAGCAAAACAATGAGCAGTTCTTC. Protein product: CAWSIQQNNEQFF.

The J gene is TRBJ1-2, the V gene TRBV5-4, with 10 bases aligning to TRBD1. The CDR3 runs to 16 residues. Germline V lookup: CDR1 SGHNT, CDR2 YYREEE (reference sequence). V was pared by 4 bases and J by 6 bases, with 12 bases of the junction left unmatched. CDR3 protein: CASSVASGQGKDGYTF. In DNA, the CDR3 is TGTGCCAGCAGCGTTGCCTCGGGACAGGGGAAGGATGGCTACACCTTC.

The chain recombines TRBV5-6 with TRBJ2-5; 7 nucleotides line up with TRBD1. Germline CDR1 reads SGHDT; CDR2 reads YYEEEE. The CDR3 extends over 16 amino acids. With V trimmed by 2 bases and J by 5 bases, 12 bases remained unmatched. Written as DNA, the CDR3 is TGTGCCAGCAGCTTTACCGACAGGGCAAGCAGGGAGACCCAGTACTTC. This sequence encodes CASSFTDRASRETQYF.

This chain connects TRBV7-9 to TRBJ1-2; the D gene is possibly TRBD1 (6 bases). Germline V gene sequence: CDR1 SEHNR, CDR2 FQNEAQ (reference sequence). CDR3 length: 15 amino acids. V was trimmed by 5 bases and J by 4 bases, leaving 17 bases between them. In nucleotides, the CDR3 is TGTGCCAGCAGCCCGGGACTGGGGGGCGTCTATGGCTACACCTTC. Residues: CASSPGLGGVYGYTF.

This sequence joins TRBV6-4 and TRBJ2-2; the D is unclear. Germline V gives CDR1 MRHNA, CDR2 SNTAGT. The CDR3 is 12 amino acids. The V and J ends lost 3 bases and 6 bases respectively, with 5 bases between them. The CDR3 sequence: CASSEPPGELFF. CDR3 in DNA: TGTGCCAGCAGTGAGCCCCCCGGGGAGCTGTTTTTT.

This chain connects TRBV7-2 to TRBJ2-3, with unresolved D. The germline V and J ends were trimmed by 4 bases and 3 bases, with 5 bases remaining between them. CDR3 length equals 12 residues. Germline CDR1 SGHTA, CDR2 FQGNSA. The CDR3: CASSSKTDTQYF. The CDR3 DNA is TGTGCCAGCAGCTCAAAAACAGATACGCAGTATTTT.

The J gene is TRBJ2-5, the V gene TRBV11-1; tentative D call: TRBD2 (6 bases). Germline V CDR1 and CDR2: SGHAT, FQDESV (reference sequence). The V end lost 3 bases, the J end lost 5 bases, and 19 bases lay between the germline ends. The CDR3 is 16 amino acids. CDR3 sequence reads: CASSFSGVLVGETQYF. The DNA of the CDR3 is TGTGCCAGCAGCTTTTCGGGGGTATTAGTAGGGGAGACCCAGTACTTC.

The rearrangement links TRBV4-1 to TRBJ2-1; TRBD2 aligns across 7 bases. The CDR3 has 16 amino acids. Germline CDR1 MGHRA, CDR2 YSYEKL. J gave up 7 bases and V 1 base, and 10 bases lay outside the gene matches. As DNA, the CDR3 is TGCGCCAGCAGCCAAGGGGCCGGCGGGGGTCGAAATGAGCAGTTCTTC. Protein sequence: CASSQGAGGGRNEQFF.

The V and J genes are TRBV30 and TRBJ1-3, with D possibly TRBD1 on 6 matching bases. Between the trimmed V and J ends, which lost 3 bases and 0 bases, there was a span of 12 bases. The CDR3 is 15 residues long. Germline-derived CDR1 and CDR2 are GTSNPN and SVGIG (reference sequence). This CDR3 is CAWSRQALSGNTIYF. CDR3 bases: TGTGCCTGGAGCCGACAGGCCCTCTCTGGAAACACCATATATTTT. Complete variable domain (other parts from reference TRBV30 and TRBJ1-3): SQTIHQWPATLVQPVGSPLSLECTVEGTSNPNLYWYRQAAGRGLQLLFYSVGIGQISSEVPQNLSASRPQDRQFILSSKKLLLSDSGFYLCAWSRQALSGNTIYFGEGSWLTVV.

The chain has TRBV19 and TRBJ1-6; D gene unclear. Trimming removed 4 bases at V and 0 bases at J, with 25 bases between. Germline-derived CDR1 and CDR2 are LNHDA and SQIVND (reference sequence). The CDR3 sequence is 21 residues long. This chain's CDR3 is CASSTGRNVARLSSYNSPLHF. The CDR3, as DNA: TGTGCCAGTAGTACCGGCCGAAATGTAGCCCGATTGAGCTCCTATAATTCACCCCTCCACTTT.

The rearrangement uses TRBV10-1 and TRBJ1-5; possible D gene TRBD1, 5 bases. Trimming shortened V by 7 bases and J by 1 base, and 17 bases separated the two germline ends. CDR3 length: 16 residues. The V gene's germline CDR1 is WNHNN and CDR2 SYGVQD (reference sequence). The CDR3 region has the DNA TGCGCCAGCACCAACCCGCGGGGGGGAAGCAATCAGCCCCAGCATTTT. Protein: CASTNPRGGSNQPQHF.

This clone was picked up one time. The rearrangement links TRBV6-5 to TRBJ1-3, with D possibly being TRBD1 (6 bases). V lost 4 bases, J lost 3 bases, and 16 bases lay in between. CDR3 length: 16 amino acids. The germline gives CDR1 MNHEY, CDR2 SVGAGI. Written as DNA, the CDR3 is TGTGCCAGCAGTTCGGGAGGGGGGCAAGGTGGAAACACCATATATTTT. This sequence encodes CASSSGGGQGGNTIYF.